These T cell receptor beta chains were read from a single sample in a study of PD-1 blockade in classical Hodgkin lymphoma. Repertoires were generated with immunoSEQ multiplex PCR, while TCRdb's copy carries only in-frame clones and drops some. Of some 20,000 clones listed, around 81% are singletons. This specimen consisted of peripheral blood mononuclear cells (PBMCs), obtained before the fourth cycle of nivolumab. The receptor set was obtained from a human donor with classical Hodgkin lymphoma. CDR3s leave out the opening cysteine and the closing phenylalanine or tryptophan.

CDR3aa: ASSDSGTGADTQY
v_gene: TRBV6-4
j_gene: TRBJ2-3

CDR3aa: ASRRLGGNEQF
v_gene: TRBV6-5
j_gene: TRBJ2-1

CDR3aa: SARLVNEQF
v_gene: TRBV20-1
j_gene: TRBJ2-1

CDR3aa: ASSFLAYRDSYEQY
v_gene: TRBV5-4
j_gene: TRBJ2-7

CDR3aa: ASSMGDARNQPQH
v_gene: TRBV19
j_gene: TRBJ1-5

CDR3aa: ASSEKVIAGPPGELF
v_gene: TRBV25-1
j_gene: TRBJ2-2

CDR3aa: ASSLSTGWAF
v_gene: TRBV5-6
j_gene: TRBJ1-1

CDR3aa: ASSLAQGDEQF
v_gene: TRBV7-7
j_gene: TRBJ2-1

CDR3aa: ASSRLRDSSYEQY
v_gene: TRBV4-3
j_gene: TRBJ2-7

CDR3aa: ASSSPIRGYGYT
v_gene: TRBV2
j_gene: TRBJ1-2

CDR3aa: ASSSAVDNEQF
v_gene: TRBV11-3
j_gene: TRBJ2-1

CDR3aa: ASSSGTSGGYNEQF
v_gene: TRBV19
j_gene: TRBJ2-1

CDR3aa: ATNRVNTEAF
v_gene: TRBV10-3
j_gene: TRBJ1-1

CDR3aa: ASSRGGGSAEAF
v_gene: TRBV5-5
j_gene: TRBJ1-1

CDR3aa: ASSPIQTTPELAKNIQY
v_gene: TRBV9
j_gene: TRBJ2-4

CDR3aa: ASSLGDALFGDYEQY
v_gene: TRBV5-5
j_gene: TRBJ2-7

CDR3aa: ASRGSLYNEQF
v_gene: TRBV6-5
j_gene: TRBJ2-1

CDR3aa: ASSFRRTGNTIY
v_gene: TRBV28
j_gene: TRBJ1-3

CDR3aa: ASSLMSGTAYSGNTIY
v_gene: TRBV28
j_gene: TRBJ1-3

CDR3aa: ASSLPSGTEAF
v_gene: TRBV6-5
j_gene: TRBJ1-1

CDR3aa: ASSAASTGYGNTIY
v_gene: TRBV6-1
j_gene: TRBJ1-3

CDR3aa: AWRDYSGANVLT
v_gene: TRBV30
j_gene: TRBJ2-6

CDR3aa: ASSAGTGGSGAF
v_gene: TRBV9
j_gene: TRBJ1-1

CDR3aa: ASGPQGSWGNTIY
v_gene: TRBV6-4
j_gene: TRBJ1-3

CDR3aa: ASSPGQNTEAF
v_gene: TRBV7-6
j_gene: TRBJ1-1

CDR3aa: ASSQSPTPDSLEQF
v_gene: TRBV5-1
j_gene: TRBJ2-1

CDR3aa: ASSAGTREQF
v_gene: TRBV9
j_gene: TRBJ2-1

CDR3aa: ASSPEMVEETQY
v_gene: TRBV9
j_gene: TRBJ2-5

CDR3aa: ASSTTLGSGRNQPQH
v_gene: TRBV28
j_gene: TRBJ1-5

CDR3aa: ASSKIPGVPFYAF
v_gene: TRBV19
j_gene: TRBJ1-1

CDR3aa: ASSFQTISYNSPLH
v_gene: TRBV11-2
j_gene: TRBJ1-6

CDR3aa: ASSLLTSVGSYGYT
v_gene: TRBV27
j_gene: TRBJ1-2

CDR3aa: ASSDRTSGIVTGELF
v_gene: TRBV25-1
j_gene: TRBJ2-2

CDR3aa: ASSLFASSYEQY
v_gene: TRBV5-1
j_gene: TRBJ2-7